This T cell receptor beta chain was observed in a study of blood T cell repertoires in COVID-19. Study context: The United States, Italy and Spain provided the acute and convalescent COVID-19 samples. PBMCs, B-cell-depleted T cells, or T cells provided the cDNA or gDNA that made up the material.

Across 20 to 25 US areas, participants ranged in age from about 18 to 100 years. This CDR3 contains 16 residues. Per germline, CDR1 SGHAT and CDR2 FQNNGV. Trimming pared 5 bases from V and 1 base from J, leaving 15 bases between. The method was immunoSEQ multiplex PCR; TCRdb's version includes in-frame clones alone and lacks a portion of them. This table has some 190,000 clones, around 76% appearing once. This receptor was identified in a woman between 50 and 59 years old with acute COVID-19. The sequenced material came from PBMCs or T cells enriched from blood (not recorded which). The rearrangement links TRBV11-2 to TRBJ1-3; weak D call: TRBD1 (6 bases). The CDR3 DNA follows: TGTGCCAGCAGCCCACAGGCAGGGGCTTCTGGAAACACCATATATTTT. As protein: CASSPQAGASGNTIYF.